A selection of T cell receptor beta chains follows, all from one sample in a study of regulatory T cells in long-lasting Graves disease. One entry per CDR3 protein, called by TCRdb with MiXCR from the multiplex PCR reads. There are roughly 450,000 distinct CDR3 sequences in the sample; roughly 22% occur only once, and roughly 13% lies in the top ten. The specimen comprised peripheral blood mononuclear cells (PBMCs), sampled when the disease was refractory, from a patient treated with antithyroid drugs. The receptor source for this set is a female donor with Graves disease. Each CDR3 is given with its conserved first and last residue. D genes are given only for firm matches. Clone size is stated in some rows and not others, as once, few, many or a class when expanded.

>-|-|TRBJ2-1|TRBV6-2/TRBV6-3
CASSYSTTRDPGGNEQFF
TGTGCCAGCAGTTACTCGACCACCCGGGACCCCGGGGGCAATGAGCAGTTCTTC
>-|few|TRBJ1-5|TRBV7-9
CASSLEDSNQPQHF
TGTGCCAGCAGCTTAGAAGACAGCAATCAGCCCCAGCATTTT
>-|many|TRBJ2-4|TRBV28
CASSLMGNIQYF
TGTGCCAGCAGTTTAATGGGAAACATTCAGTACTTC
>TRBD1|many|TRBJ1-1|TRBV7-8
CASSYKQGAATEAFF
TGTGCCAGCAGCTATAAGCAGGGGGCGGCGACTGAAGCTTTCTTT
>-|many|TRBJ1-2|TRBV12-3/TRBV12-4
CASSPTTGIGGYTF
TGTGCCAGCAGCCCAACAACAGGGATAGGTGGCTACACCTTC
>-|few|TRBJ1-1|TRBV6-1
CASGPVVWHEAFF
TGTGCCAGTGGTCCGGTGGTTTGGCATGAAGCTTTCTTT
>-|many|TRBJ1-2|TRBV7-2
CASSSGFYGYTF
TGTGCCAGCAGCTCAGGGTTCTATGGCTACACCTTC
>-|-|TRBJ1-1|TRBV5-6
CASSFPRAEAFF
TGTGCCAGCAGCTTCCCCCGGGCTGAAGCTTTCTTT
>-|many|TRBJ1-5|TRBV6-1
CASSVQQGTQHF
TGTGCCAGCAGTGTACAACAAGGGACACAGCATTTT
>-|-|TRBJ1-1|TRBV12-3/TRBV12-4
CASTNQTSMYLCASSRPNTEAFF
-
>-|-|TRBJ2-6|TRBV5-1
CASSLEWAALCRAGANVLTF
TGCGCCAGCAGCTTGGAGTGGGCAGCCCTCTGTCGCGCTGGGGCCAACGTCCTGACTTTC
>-|-|TRBJ2-5|TRBV20-1
CSARDREAGTQYF
TGCAGTGCTAGAGATAGAGAAGCGGGGACCCAGTACTTC
>-|-|TRBJ1-4|TRBV25-1
CASSSGSRGDEKLFF
TGTGCCAGCAGCTCAGGGAGTAGGGGCGATGAAAAACTGTTTTTT
>TRBD1|many|TRBJ1-4|TRBV2
CASSEGRGRRELFF
TGTGCCAGCAGTGAGGGCAGGGGGCGCCGGGAACTGTTTTTT
>-|-|TRBJ1-2|TRBV6-1
CASSQAGTIFGYTF
TGTGCCAGCAGTCAAGCCGGGACAATTTTTGGCTACACCTTC
>TRBD2|few|TRBJ2-5|TRBV20-1
CSASILAGGPLETQYF
TGCAGTGCTAGTATCCTAGCGGGGGGGCCATTGGAGACCCAGTACTTC
>TRBD1|once|TRBJ1-2|TRBV5-4
CASSLEGGMYGYTF
TGTGCCAGCAGCTTGGAAGGGGGCATGTATGGCTACACCTTC
>TRBD2|many|TRBJ2-5|TRBV2
CASSGFYLAAQETQYF
TGTGCCAGCAGTGGCTTCTATCTAGCGGCTCAAGAGACCCAGTACTTC
>TRBD1|few|TRBJ2-7|TRBV7-2
CASSLGQGAFYEQYF
TGTGCCAGCAGCTTAGGACAGGGGGCCTTCTACGAGCAGTACTTC
>-|many|TRBJ1-1|TRBV6-1
CASSLGPDTEAFF
TGTGCCAGCAGCCTCGGGCCCGACACTGAAGCTTTCTTT
>TRBD2|-|TRBJ2-5|TRBV11-3
CASSLDGAREGTQYF
TGTGCCAGCAGCTTAGATGGGGCCAGGGAGGGGACCCAGTACTTC
>-|many|TRBJ1-2|TRBV28
CASSLTGSPPYGYTF
TGTGCCAGCAGTTTAACCGGATCACCCCCGTATGGCTACACCTTC
>-|many|TRBJ2-5|TRBV7-8
CASTDLRETQYF
TGTGCCAGCACCGATCTAAGAGAGACCCAGTACTTC
>TRBD1|-|TRBJ2-1|TRBV24-1
CATSVAGGEQFF
TGTGCCACCAGTGTCGCAGGGGGCGAGCAGTTCTTC
>TRBD2|many|TRBJ2-2|TRBV6-1
CASSTSGGRTGELFF
TGTGCCAGCAGTACTAGCGGGGGCCGTACCGGGGAGCTGTTTTTT
>-|-|TRBJ1-1|TRBV3-2
CASRGKTDRHDMNTEAFF
TGTGCCAGCAGAGGCAAGACGGACAGGCATGACATGAACACTGAAGCTTTCTTT
>-|-|TRBJ1-1|TRBV27
CASSFRARGTEAFF
TGTGCCAGCAGTTTCAGGGCTCGGGGCACTGAAGCTTTCTTT
>TRBD1|many|TRBJ1-2|TRBV6-1
CASSGQGVKGGYTF
TGTGCCAGCAGTGGACAGGGGGTAAAGGGTGGCTACACCTTC
>TRBD1|-|TRBJ1-2|TRBV30
CAWRQGIVYGYTF
TGTGCCTGGCGACAGGGGATTGTCTATGGCTACACCTTC
>-|few|TRBJ1-6|TRBV15
CATSRDAGAGNSPLHF
TGTGCCACCAGCAGAGATGCGGGGGCTGGTAATTCACCCCTCCACTTT
>-|many|TRBJ1-4|TRBV7-9
CASSLMGANEKLFF
TGTGCCAGCAGCCTCATGGGGGCAAATGAAAAACTGTTTTTT
>TRBD1|-|TRBJ2-2|TRBV29-1
CSVAGQESTGELFF
TGCAGCGTTGCGGGACAGGAGAGCACCGGGGAGCTGTTTTTT
>-|many|TRBJ1-5|TRBV6-1
CASSEWGAWVSNQPQHF
TGTGCCAGCAGTGAATGGGGGGCCTGGGTTAGCAATCAGCCCCAGCATTTT
>TRBD2|few|TRBJ2-7|TRBV20-1
CSALPDSGKNEQYF
TGCAGTGCTCTCCCTGATAGCGGGAAGAACGAGCAGTACTTC
>-|-|TRBJ2-5|TRBV5-1
CASTDATGSQETQYF
TGCGCCAGCACCGACGCCACGGGTTCCCAAGAGACCCAGTACTTC
>TRBD1|many|TRBJ1-2|TRBV25-1
CASSYTTRGLNGYTF
TGTGCCAGCAGTTACACAACCAGGGGGCTCAATGGCTACACCTTC
>-|-|TRBJ1-5|TRBV30
CAWSVLGGYQPQHF
TGTGCCTGGAGTGTACTGGGGGGGTATCAGCCCCAGCATTTT
>TRBD1|few|TRBJ2-4|TRBV4-1
CASTTTGGKNIQYF
TGCGCCAGCACGACGACAGGGGGCAAAAACATTCAGTACTTC
>-|-|TRBJ2-7|TRBV15
CATSTRGTEEQYF
TGTGCCACCAGCACCCGGGGCACCGAGGAGCAGTACTTC
>-|many|TRBJ1-1|TRBV27
CASSPSRPGQGEAFF
TGTGCCAGCAGCCCCTCCCGGCCAGGGCAGGGTGAAGCTTTCTTT
>-|-|TRBJ1-2|TRBV7-9
CASSPGGDTPKLWYTF
TGTGCCAGCAGCCCGGGAGGGGATACCCCAAAGTTATGGTACACCTTC
>-|few|TRBJ1-2|TRBV29-1
CSALRGDGYTF
TGCAGCGCCCTCCGGGGGGATGGCTACACCTTC
>-|-|TRBJ1-5|TRBV30
CAWSRGVGNQPQHF
TGTGCCTGGAGTAGGGGAGTCGGAAATCAGCCCCAGCATTTT
>-|many|TRBJ1-2|TRBV28
CASSPGFSNNGYTF
TGTGCCAGCAGTCCCGGGTTTTCCAATAATGGCTACACCTTC
>-|many|TRBJ2-7|TRBV7-6
CASSLSPDSPYEQYF
TGTGCCAGCAGCTTAAGTCCAGATTCGCCGTACGAGCAGTACTTC
>-|many|TRBJ1-4|TRBV6-5
CASSYGGERGEKLFF
TGTGCCAGCAGTTACGGGGGGGAGAGGGGGGAAAAACTGTTTTTT
>-|-|TRBJ2-7|TRBV5-1
CASRDGRNGQSYEQYF
TGCGCCAGCAGGGATGGGAGGAATGGCCAGTCCTACGAGCAGTACTTC
>-|few|TRBJ2-5|TRBV20-1
CSAPTGGVGTQYF
TGCAGTGCACCAACAGGGGGGGTAGGGACCCAGTACTTC
>-|many|TRBJ2-7|TRBV7-2
CASSSGGHSYEQYF
TGTGCCAGCAGCTCGGGGGGACATTCCTACGAGCAGTACTTC
>-|few|TRBJ1-5|TRBV19
CASRITDIGQPQHF
TGTGCCAGTAGAATTACCGACATTGGTCAGCCCCAGCATTTT
>TRBD2|-|TRBJ2-7|TRBV5-1
CASSLTSEQFYEQYF
TGCGCCAGCAGCTTGACTAGCGAGCAGTTCTACGAGCAGTACTTC
>-|few|TRBJ2-3|TRBV20-1
CSARDRGQPERAQYF
TGCAGTGCTAGAGATCGGGGGCAGCCAGAAAGAGCGCAGTATTTT
>-|many|TRBJ1-5|TRBV28
CASSRNSYSNQPQHF
TGTGCCAGCAGTAGGAACAGTTATAGCAATCAGCCCCAGCATTTT
>-|-|TRBJ1-5|TRBV6-1
CASRSSGLVQPQHF
TGTGCCAGCAGATCCAGTGGGTTAGTCCAGCCCCAGCATTTT
>TRBD2|-|TRBJ2-1|TRBV15
CATSRDQAGGGNEQFF
TGTGCCACCAGCAGAGATCAGGCGGGAGGAGGCAATGAGCAGTTCTTC
>TRBD2|-|TRBJ2-2|TRBV6-9
CASSSRGLATGELFF
TGTGCCAGCAGTTCCCGTGGACTAGCTACCGGGGAGCTGTTTTTT
>-|few|TRBJ2-7|TRBV5-8
CASRTPWGEQYF
TGTGCCAGCAGGACCCCCTGGGGCGAGCAGTACTTC
>TRBD2|-|TRBJ2-3|TRBV11-2
CASSRGTSPDRDTQYF
TGTGCCAGCAGCCGCGGGACTAGCCCTGATAGAGATACGCAGTATTTT
>-|many|TRBJ2-4|TRBV2
CASSVFSRDPNIQYF
TGTGCCAGCAGTGTATTTTCCCGGGACCCAAACATTCAGTACTTC
>-|-|TRBJ1-3|TRBV20-1
CSVRLSGNTIYF
TGCAGTGTAAGGCTCTCTGGAAACACCATATATTTT